The 30 T cell receptor beta chains below come from one sample, sequenced in a study of cytomegalovirus exposure and HLA in healthy donors. Sequencing used immunoSEQ multiplex PCR; TCRdb keeps in-frame clones, though not all of them. This table has 100,000 to 150,000 clones, about nine tenths appearing once. What was sequenced was PBMCs. The receptors shown here come from a man aged 30-40 years in good health and CMV-seronegative.

CDR3 residues: CAISAGDEQFF. CDR3 nucleotides: TGTGCCATCAGCGCAGGGGATGAGCAGTTCTTC. The J gene is TRBJ2-1, the V gene TRBV10-3, with D maybe TRBD1 (6 bases). The V end lost 6 bases, the J end lost 8 bases, and 8 bases lay between the germline ends. This CDR3 has 11 residues. Germline loops: CDR1 ENHRY, CDR2 SYGVKD.

The chain employs TRBV13 and TRBJ2-7; 7 nucleotides align to TRBD2. Germline V CDR1 and CDR2: PRHDT, FYEKMQ (reference sequence). The V segment lost 6 bases and the J segment 2 bases; nucleotides outside the gene matches: 10. The CDR3 covers 15 residues. CDR3 loop: CASSYSSGVTYEQYF. CDR3 nucleotide sequence: TGTGCCAGCAGTTACTCCAGCGGGGTAACCTACGAGCAGTACTTC.

This clone was recorded only once. The chain is built from TRBV30 and TRBJ1-6; D may be TRBD1 (5 bases). Germline CDR1 GTSNPN, CDR2 SVGIG (reference sequence). The V end lost 1 base, the J end lost 9 bases, and 10 bases lay between the germline ends. CDR3 length equals 13 residues. In DNA, the CDR3 is TGTGCCTGGAGTGACGGGAGGGGTTCACCCCTCCACTTT. This sequence encodes CAWSDGRGSPLHF. The complete variable domain, with remaining parts taken from reference TRBV30 and TRBJ1-6, reads SQTIHQWPATLVQPVGSPLSLECTVEGTSNPNLYWYRQAAGRGLQLLFYSVGIGQISSEVPQNLSASRPQDRQFILSSKKLLLSDSGFYLCAWSDGRGSPLHFGNGTRLTVT.

This clone was counted once. The CDR3 sequence is CAISRDRNAFYGYTF. In nucleotides, the CDR3 is TGTGCCATCAGCCGGGACAGGAACGCCTTCTATGGCTACACCTTC. The chain is built from TRBV10-3 and TRBJ1-2; 8 bases are a match to TRBD1. Germline V lookup: CDR1 ENHRY, CDR2 SYGVKD. There are 15 residues in the CDR3. The ends lost 6 bases at V and 4 bases at J; junction bases unmatched: 10.

This chain connects TRBV7-2 to TRBJ1-5, with TRBD1 as a possible D gene (6 bases). The CDR3 has 14 residues. The germline V and J ends were trimmed by 3 bases and 7 bases, with 13 bases remaining between them. CDR1 SGHTA and CDR2 FQGNSA come from the germline V gene. The CDR3 sequence: CASSLTGGGQPQHF. In DNA, the CDR3 is TGTGCCAGCAGCTTGACAGGCGGCGGGCAGCCCCAGCATTTT. The variable domain in full, with the rest retrieved from reference TRBV7-2 and TRBJ1-5, is GAGVSQSPSNKVTEKGKDVELRCDPISGHTALYWYRQSLGQGLEFLIYFQGNSAPDKSGLPSDRFSAERTGGSVSTLTIQRTQQEDSAVYLCASSLTGGGQPQHFGDGTRLSIL.

The DNA of the CDR3 is TGCGCCAGCAGCTTGCGAACCGGGGAGGGCGAGCAGTACTTC. It is translated as CASSLRTGEGEQYF. The chain recombines TRBV5-1 with TRBJ2-7; 7 bases match TRBD2. CDR1 SGHRS and CDR2 YFSETQ come from the germline V gene. Trimming took 1 base from V and 6 from J; bases not matched to a gene: 7. The CDR3 has 14 amino acids.

This clone was recorded a few times. The gene calls are TRBV5-1 and TRBJ2-7; 8 bases map to TRBD2. Per the germline V gene, CDR1 is SGHRS and CDR2 is YFSETQ. The V gene end was trimmed by 1 base and the J gene end by 2 bases; junction bases not matched to a gene: 8. The CDR3 consists of 16 residues. In DNA, the CDR3 is TGCGCCAGCAGCTTGTGGGCGGGAGGTAACGCCTACGAGCAGTACTTC. This sequence encodes CASSLWAGGNAYEQYF.

The chain recombines TRBV27 with TRBJ2-7, with 7 bases lining up with TRBD1. The CDR3 consists of 15 residues. The V segment lost 6 bases and the J segment 7 bases; nucleotides outside the gene matches: 15. The germline V gene encodes CDR1 MNHEY and CDR2 SMNVEV (reference sequence). CDR3: CASSRHLDRPGEQYF. The CDR3 nucleotides read TGTGCCAGCAGCCGGCACCTGGACAGGCCGGGGGAGCAGTACTTC.

The chain joins TRBV6-4 to TRBJ1-1; the match to TRBD1 covers 7 bases. The germline V gene has CDR1 MRHNA and CDR2 SNTAGT. The junction had 3 bases not matched to a gene; V was cut back by 4 bases and J by 1 base. The CDR3 extends over 14 amino acids. CDR3 residues: CASSADRENTEAFF. CDR3 in DNA: TGTGCCAGCAGTGCTGACAGGGAGAACACTGAAGCTTTCTTT.

Written as DNA, the CDR3 is TGTGCCAGCAGCTGGGGGCCGGATTTCAGGGAGCAGTACTTC. The encoded protein is CASSWGPDFREQYF. The rearrangement joins TRBV7-2 to TRBJ2-7; possible D gene TRBD1, 6 bases. Germline CDR1 and CDR2: SGHTA and FQGNSA. The V end was cut by 4 bases, the J end by 7 bases, with 17 bases between. The CDR3 length is 14 residues. The full variable domain, in which reference TRBV7-2 and TRBJ2-7 provide the parts outside the CDR3, is GAGVSQSPSNKVTEKGKDVELRCDPISGHTALYWYRQSLGQGLEFLIYFQGNSAPDKSGLPSDRFSAERTGGSVSTLTIQRTQQEDSAVYLCASSWGPDFREQYFGPGTRLTVT.

The sample holds one count of this clone. The chain uses TRBV18 and TRBJ2-7; 7 bases fit TRBD2. This CDR3 spans 14 amino acids. Germline CDR1 KGHSH, CDR2 LQKENI. V was clipped by 3 bases and J by 0 bases; unmatched bases: 2. The CDR3 here is CASSPGRDSYEQYF. The CDR3 coding sequence is TGTGCCAGCTCACCGGGGAGGGACTCCTACGAGCAGTACTTC.

This chain uses TRBV7-6 with TRBJ2-7, with D possibly TRBD1 on 6 matching bases. The CDR3 covers 14 residues. With 3 bases removed from V and 2 bases from J, the gap between germline ends came to 11 bases. Germline V gene sequence: CDR1 SGHVS, CDR2 FNYEAQ. This chain's CDR3 is CASSFPGQPYEQYF. The CDR3, as DNA: TGTGCCAGCAGCTTTCCGGGACAACCCTACGAGCAGTACTTC. Variable domain in full (rest from reference TRBV7-6 and TRBJ2-7): GAGVSQSPRYKVTKRGQDVALRCDPISGHVSLYWYRQALGQGPEFLTYFNYEAQQDKSGLPNDRFSAERPEGSISTLTIQRTEQRDSAMYRCASSFPGQPYEQYFGPGTRLTVT.

The chain combines TRBV5-1 with TRBJ2-1, with 9 bases that match TRBD2. The CDR3 loop spans 19 amino acids. The V segment lost 1 base and the J segment 3 bases; nucleotides outside the gene matches: 14. In germline, CDR1 is SGHRS, CDR2 YFSETQ. CDR3 coding DNA: TGCGCCAGCAGCTTGAGGGTGTATAGCGGGAGAAACATCTACAATGAGCAGTTCTTC. Translated: CASSLRVYSGRNIYNEQFF.

This clone was seen just once. J is TRBJ2-7 and V is TRBV10-1, with D possibly matching TRBD2 (6 bases). Germline V gives CDR1 WNHNN, CDR2 SYGVQD (reference sequence). V lost 4 bases, J lost 2 bases, and 18 bases lay in between. The CDR3 covers 16 residues. Written as DNA, the CDR3 is TGCGCCAGCAGTGGAGGCCAATCTAGCGCAGCCTACGAGCAGTACTTC. Its translation is CASSGGQSSAAYEQYF.

V gene TRBV11-2 combines with J gene TRBJ2-2, with no clear D. The CDR3 runs 13 residues. The V end lost 5 bases, the J end lost 5 bases, and 9 bases lay between the germline ends. Germline V gene sequence: CDR1 SGHAT, CDR2 FQNNGV. For the CDR3, the DNA is TGTGCCAGCAGCGCGTTTCCGACCGGGGAGCTGTTTTTT. Its translation is CASSAFPTGELFF.

This chain connects TRBV19 to TRBJ1-1; D unclear. The germline V and J ends were trimmed by 5 bases and 2 bases, with 15 bases remaining between them. Germline V gene sequence: CDR1 LNHDA, CDR2 SQIVND (reference sequence). CDR3 length: 15 amino acids. The CDR3 loop reads CASSVIAEGNTEAFF. In nucleotides, the CDR3 is TGTGCCAGTAGTGTAATAGCCGAGGGTAACACTGAAGCTTTCTTT.

The chain couples TRBV21-1 to TRBJ2-7; the table assigns TRBD1, which was not confirmed against the DNA. TRBV21-1 is termed a pseudogene. The CDR3 loop spans 14 amino acids. The CDR3 here is CASRDTGDPYEQYF. The CDR3 bases are TGTGCCAGCCGGGACACAGGGGACCCCTACGAGCAGTACTTC.

This clone came up once. The V gene is TRBV19, the J gene TRBJ2-2; 11 positions match TRBD2. This CDR3 has 13 amino acids. V shed 6 bases and J 8 bases; nucleotides not matched to a gene: 2. Per germline, CDR1 LNHDA and CDR2 SQIVND (reference sequence). In nucleotides, the CDR3 is TGTGCCAGTAGGCTAGCGGGAGGAGGGGAGCTGTTTTTT. The encoded protein is CASRLAGGGELFF. The whole variable domain, remainder taken from reference TRBV19 and TRBJ2-2, is DGGITQSPKYLFRKEGQNVTLSCEQNLNHDAMYWYRQDPGQGLRLIYYSQIVNDFQKGDIAEGYSVSREKKESFPLTVTSAQKNPTAFYLCASRLAGGGELFFGEGSRLTVL.

This clone has just one count. The J gene is TRBJ2-7, the V gene TRBV6-6; D might be TRBD2 (5 bases). Germline CDR1 is MNHNY and CDR2 is SVGAGI (reference sequence). The V and J ends lost 4 bases and 0 bases respectively, with 13 bases between them. The CDR3 is 15 amino acids. The CDR3 region has the DNA TGTGCCAGCAGTTCGGAACTAGGGTTCTCCTACGAGCAGTACTTC. Translation gives CASSSELGFSYEQYF.

The chain uses TRBV7-9 and TRBJ2-7, with D possibly TRBD2 on 6 matching bases. Between the trimmed V and J ends, which lost 3 bases and 2 bases, there was a span of 11 bases. The CDR3 length is 14 residues. Per the germline V gene, CDR1 is SEHNR and CDR2 is FQNEAQ (reference sequence). This CDR3 is CASSFGGTTYEQYF. The CDR3 nucleotides read TGTGCCAGCAGCTTTGGCGGGACCACCTACGAGCAGTACTTC.

The rearrangement uses TRBV5-4 and TRBJ2-5; D not certain. This CDR3 spans 13 amino acids. Germline V CDR1 and CDR2: SGHNT, YYREEE (reference sequence). V was cut by 2 bases and J by 1 base, with 6 bases left in between. Here the CDR3 DNA reads TGTGCCAGCAGCTTAGGCGGCCAAGAGACCCAGTACTTC. It codes for CASSLGGQETQYF.

The chain combines TRBV20-1 with TRBJ2-1, with a possible D match to TRBD2 (6 bases). V was cut by 3 bases and J by 10 bases, with 10 bases left in between. The germline V gene encodes CDR1 DFQATT and CDR2 SNEGSKA (reference sequence). The CDR3 sequence is 11 residues long. CDR3 residues: CSARRGEEQFF. Written as DNA, the CDR3 is TGCAGTGCTAGGCGGGGCGAGGAGCAGTTCTTC.

This sequence joins TRBV14 and TRBJ1-3; no clear D gene. Germline V gene sequence: CDR1 SGHDN, CDR2 FVKESK. The V end was cut by 1 base, the J end by 0 bases, with 7 bases between. This CDR3 region has 15 residues. The CDR3 sequence: CASSQAGGSGNTIYF. The CDR3 nucleotides read TGTGCCAGCAGCCAAGCAGGTGGCTCTGGAAACACCATATATTTT.

The chain links TRBV9 to TRBJ2-2; 8 bases are shared with TRBD2. The CDR3 length is 18 residues. V lost 0 bases to trimming and J lost 5 bases; unmatched junction nucleotides: 12. Germline loops: CDR1 SGDLS, CDR2 YYNGEE. This chain's CDR3 is CASSVAGGGSGPTGELFF. The CDR3 DNA reads as TGTGCCAGCAGCGTAGCGGGAGGGGGTAGCGGACCGACCGGGGAGCTGTTTTTT.

This clone appeared a few times. V usage is TRBV9 and J usage is TRBJ2-2; tentatively, D is TRBD2 (6 bases). CDR1 and CDR2 from the germline V gene are SGDLS and YYNGEE. Trimming took off 2 bases at V and 6 bases at J, with 14 bases between the two ends. The CDR3 is made up of 15 amino acids. In DNA form, the CDR3 reads TGTGCCAGCAGCGTGGTAGCGGACTTTCCCGGGGAGCTGTTTTTT. It translates to CASSVVADFPGELFF.

The rearrangement links TRBV18 to TRBJ2-7, with TRBD2 identical over 13 bases. The germline V gene encodes CDR1 KGHSH and CDR2 LQKENI. This CDR3 spans 17 amino acids. The V gene end was trimmed by 1 base and the J gene end by 1 base; junction bases not matched to a gene: 4. The DNA of the CDR3 is TGTGCCAGCTCACCACGATCGGGACTAGCGGGATCCTACGAGCAGTACTTC. Amino acid sequence: CASSPRSGLAGSYEQYF.

The CDR3 sequence is CASSQGRDNQPQHF. CDR3 nucleotides: TGCGCCAGCAGCCAAGGGAGGGACAATCAGCCCCAGCATTTT. The chain uses TRBV4-1 and TRBJ1-5; D gene uncertain. The length of the CDR3 is 14 residues. V dropped 1 base and J dropped 3 bases, with 7 bases sitting between them. The germline V gene encodes CDR1 MGHRA and CDR2 YSYEKL.

This chain joins TRBV9 and TRBJ2-1; 9 bases align to TRBD2. From germline, CDR1 is SGDLS and CDR2 YYNGEE. J gave up 3 bases and V 4 bases, and 5 bases lay outside the gene matches. This CDR3 comprises 15 residues. The CDR3 reads CASSSSGSDYNEQFF. CDR3 coding DNA: TGTGCCAGCAGCAGTAGCGGGAGCGACTACAATGAGCAGTTCTTC. Full variable domain (outside the CDR3, taken from reference TRBV9 and TRBJ2-1): DSGVTQTPKHLITATGQRVTLRCSPRSGDLSVYWYQQSLDQGLQFLIQYYNGEERAKGNILERFSAQQFPDLHSELNLSSLELGDSALYFCASSSSGSDYNEQFFGPGTRLTVL.

This chain links TRBV5-1 with TRBJ1-4; D perhaps matches TRBD1 (5 bases). Per germline, CDR1 SGHRS and CDR2 YFSETQ. V lost 1 base and J 8 bases, leaving 9 bases between the germline ends. This CDR3 is built from 13 residues. CDR3 sequence: CASSLQDKEKLFF. In DNA, the CDR3 is TGCGCCAGCAGCTTGCAGGACAAAGAAAAACTGTTTTTT.

This chain uses TRBV13 with TRBJ1-2, with D possibly TRBD1 on 5 matching bases. The CDR3 runs to 14 residues. Trimming took off 4 bases at V and 3 bases at J, with 12 bases between the two ends. Germline V lookup: CDR1 PRHDT, CDR2 FYEKMQ (reference sequence). This CDR3 is CASSSQTDYYGYTF. The DNA for the CDR3 is TGTGCCAGCAGCTCACAGACAGATTACTATGGCTACACCTTC.